This TCR beta chain was documented in a study of cytomegalovirus exposure and HLA in healthy donors. Study as a whole: The Caucasian-associated ancestry cluster held about 80% of 398 genotyped donors.

Primers for the PCR totalled 60 Vbeta and 13 Jbeta. Sequenced by immunoSEQ multiplex PCR; TCRdb stores in-frame clones only, minus some. The sample has around 99,000 clones; roughly 70% are singletons. The junction had 4 bases not matched to a gene; V was cut back by 5 bases and J by 3 bases. The CDR3 has 13 residues. The V gene's germline CDR1 is SGHVS and CDR2 FQNEAQ. Notes on the study in general: Among the sequence variants, a highly shared cluster was likely an artifact of sequencing. Donor immune exposure was known only as CMV serostatus. A later analysis showed HLA-associated TCR beta chains outstripping equally common others in clonal expansion.

For this clone: Antigen specificity is unknown.

The receptor comes from a man in his forties or fifties in good health and CMV-seronegative. The chain carries TRBV7-8 and TRBJ2-7; 7 bases fit TRBD1. Sequenced sample: PBMCs. The CDR3 DNA follows: TGTGCCAGCAGCCTGGACAGGAACTACGAGCAGTACTTC. Protein: CASSLDRNYEQYF.